The T cell receptor (beta chain) described here comes from a study of blood T cells in healthy people across ages. Study-wide points: Aged donors had fewer naive CD4+ cells and lower diversity than long-lived donors.

Comments on this clonotype: Its antigen remains unknown.

Primed by a sample-barcoded 5' primer and a J-beta primer mix, a second PCR proceeded for about 6 to 11 cycles. MiXCR, applied by TCRdb to the 5' RACE reads, yields one record per CDR3 protein. The table lists a few hundred thousand distinct CDR3 sequences, roughly 28% of them singletons, with less than 20% in the top ten. This TCR was sampled from a woman aged 70-85 years in good health. The sample comprised blood.

The CDR3 protein is CASSPPLGGNTIYF. CDR3 in DNA: TGTGCCAGCTCACCACCGCTGGGGGGAAACACCATATATTTT. The chain is built from TRBV18 and TRBJ1-3; D not certain. V shed 0 bases and J shed 4 bases, with 7 bases lying between them. Germline V gives CDR1 KGHSH, CDR2 LQKENI. The CDR3 is 14 amino acids. Full variable domain (rest looked up from reference TRBV18 and TRBJ1-3): NAGVMQNPRHLVRRRGQEARLRCSPMKGHSHVYWYRQLPEEGLKFMVYLQKENIIDESGMPKERFSAEFPKEGPSILRIQQVVRGDSAAYFCASSPPLGGNTIYFGEGSWLTVV.